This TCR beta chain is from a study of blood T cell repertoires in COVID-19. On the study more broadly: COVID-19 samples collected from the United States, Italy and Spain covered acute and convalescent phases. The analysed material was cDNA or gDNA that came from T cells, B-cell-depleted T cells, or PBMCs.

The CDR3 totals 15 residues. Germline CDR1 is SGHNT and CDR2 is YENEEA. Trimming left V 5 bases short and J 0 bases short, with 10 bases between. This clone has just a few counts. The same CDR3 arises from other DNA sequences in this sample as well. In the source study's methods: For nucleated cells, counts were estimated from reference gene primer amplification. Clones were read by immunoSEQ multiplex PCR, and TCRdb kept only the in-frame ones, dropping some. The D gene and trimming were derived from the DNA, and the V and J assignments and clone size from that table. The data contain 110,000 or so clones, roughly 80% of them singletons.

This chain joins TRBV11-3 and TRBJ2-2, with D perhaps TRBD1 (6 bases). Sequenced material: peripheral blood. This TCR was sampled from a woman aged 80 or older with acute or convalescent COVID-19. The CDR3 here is CASSPGQSNTGELFF. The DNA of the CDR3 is TGTGCCAGCAGCCCCGGACAGTCGAACACCGGGGAGCTGTTTTTT.